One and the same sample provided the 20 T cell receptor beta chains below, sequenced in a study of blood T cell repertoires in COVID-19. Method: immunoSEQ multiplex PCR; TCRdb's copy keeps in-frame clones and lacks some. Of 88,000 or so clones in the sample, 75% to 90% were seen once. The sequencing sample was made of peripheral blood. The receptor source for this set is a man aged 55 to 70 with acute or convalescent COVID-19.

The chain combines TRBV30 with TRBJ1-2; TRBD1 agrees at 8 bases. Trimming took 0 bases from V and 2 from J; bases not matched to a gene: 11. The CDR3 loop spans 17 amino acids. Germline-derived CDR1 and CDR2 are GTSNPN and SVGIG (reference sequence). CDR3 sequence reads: CAWSVRTGREVNYGYTF. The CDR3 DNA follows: TGTGCCTGGAGTGTAAGGACAGGGAGGGAGGTCAACTATGGCTACACCTTC.

The CDR3, as DNA: TGTGCCAGCAGCAAAGAGGGGGCACCTCCGGAGCAGACCCAGTACTTC. Protein product: CASSKEGAPPEQTQYF. The V gene is TRBV21-1, the J gene TRBJ2-5; the table names TRBD1, a call not compared with the DNA. TRBV21-1 corresponds to a pseudogene. The CDR3 is 16 residues long.

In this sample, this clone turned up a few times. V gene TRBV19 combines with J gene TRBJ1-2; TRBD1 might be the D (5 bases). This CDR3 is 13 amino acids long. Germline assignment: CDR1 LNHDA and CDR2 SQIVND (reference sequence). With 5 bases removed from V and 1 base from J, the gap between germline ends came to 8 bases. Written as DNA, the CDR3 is TGTGCCAGTAGTGTCGACAGTAACTATGGCTACACCTTC. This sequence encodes CASSVDSNYGYTF.

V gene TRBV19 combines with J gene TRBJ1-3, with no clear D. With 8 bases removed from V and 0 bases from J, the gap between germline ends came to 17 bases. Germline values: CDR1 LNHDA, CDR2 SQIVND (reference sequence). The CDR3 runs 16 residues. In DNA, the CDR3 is TGTGCCAGTCGAGACCCCCGTGGGAGCTCTGGAAACACCATATATTTT. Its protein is CASRDPRGSSGNTIYF.

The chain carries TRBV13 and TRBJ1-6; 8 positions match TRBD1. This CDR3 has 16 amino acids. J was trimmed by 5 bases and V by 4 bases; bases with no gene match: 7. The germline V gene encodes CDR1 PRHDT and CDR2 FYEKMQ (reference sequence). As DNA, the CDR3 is TGTGCCAGCAGCTACAGGACAGGGTGGGATAATTCACCCCTCCACTTT. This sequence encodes CASSYRTGWDNSPLHF.

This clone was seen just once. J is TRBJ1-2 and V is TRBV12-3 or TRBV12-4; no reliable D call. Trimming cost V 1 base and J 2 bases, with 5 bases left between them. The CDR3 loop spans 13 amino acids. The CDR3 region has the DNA TGTGCCAGCAGTTTAGAACTGAACTATGGCTACACCTTC. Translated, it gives CASSLELNYGYTF.

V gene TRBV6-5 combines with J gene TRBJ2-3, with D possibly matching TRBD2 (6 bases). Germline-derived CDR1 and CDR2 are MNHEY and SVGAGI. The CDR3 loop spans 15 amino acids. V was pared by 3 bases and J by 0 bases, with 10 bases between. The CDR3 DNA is TGTGCCAGCAGTTATGGGGGGTCTAGCACAGATACGCAGTATTTT. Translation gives CASSYGGSSTDTQYF.

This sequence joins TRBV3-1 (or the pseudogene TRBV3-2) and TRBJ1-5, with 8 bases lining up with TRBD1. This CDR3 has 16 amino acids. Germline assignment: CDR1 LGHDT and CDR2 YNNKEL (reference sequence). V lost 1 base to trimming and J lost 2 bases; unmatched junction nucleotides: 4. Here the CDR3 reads CASSQAGTGGNQPQHF. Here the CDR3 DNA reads TGTGCCAGCAGCCAAGCCGGGACAGGAGGCAATCAGCCCCAGCATTTT.

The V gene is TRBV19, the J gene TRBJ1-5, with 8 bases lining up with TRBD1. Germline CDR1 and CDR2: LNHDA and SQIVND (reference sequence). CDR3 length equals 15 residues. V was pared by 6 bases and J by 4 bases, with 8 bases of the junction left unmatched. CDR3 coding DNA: TGTGCCAGTAGCCAGGGGGCAGTCCGGAATCAGCCCCAGCATTTT. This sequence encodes CASSQGAVRNQPQHF.

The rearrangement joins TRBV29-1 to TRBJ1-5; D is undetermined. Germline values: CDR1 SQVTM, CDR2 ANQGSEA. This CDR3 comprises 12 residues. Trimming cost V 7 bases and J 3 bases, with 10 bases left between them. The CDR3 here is CSAGFNNQPQHF. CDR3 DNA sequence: TGCAGCGCCGGGTTCAACAATCAGCCCCAGCATTTT.

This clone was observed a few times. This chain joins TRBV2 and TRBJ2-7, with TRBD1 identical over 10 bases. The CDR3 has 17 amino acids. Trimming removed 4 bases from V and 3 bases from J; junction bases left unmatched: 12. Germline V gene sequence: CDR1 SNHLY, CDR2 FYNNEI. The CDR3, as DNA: TGTGCCAGCAGTGTACCGGGACAGGGGCTAGGAGGCTACGAGCAGTACTTC. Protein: CASSVPGQGLGGYEQYF.

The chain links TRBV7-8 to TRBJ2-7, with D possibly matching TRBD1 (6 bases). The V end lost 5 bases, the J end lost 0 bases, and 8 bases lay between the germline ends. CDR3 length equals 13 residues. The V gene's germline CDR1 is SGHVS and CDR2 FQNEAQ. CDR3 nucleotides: TGTGCCAGCAGCGCGGACAGCTCCTACGAGCAGTACTTC. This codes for CASSADSSYEQYF.

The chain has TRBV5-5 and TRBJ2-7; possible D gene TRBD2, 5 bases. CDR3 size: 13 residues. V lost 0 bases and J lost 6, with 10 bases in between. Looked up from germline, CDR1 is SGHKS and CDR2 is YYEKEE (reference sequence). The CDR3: CASSLDPGSEQYF. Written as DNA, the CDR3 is TGTGCCAGCAGCTTGGACCCGGGGTCCGAGCAGTACTTC.

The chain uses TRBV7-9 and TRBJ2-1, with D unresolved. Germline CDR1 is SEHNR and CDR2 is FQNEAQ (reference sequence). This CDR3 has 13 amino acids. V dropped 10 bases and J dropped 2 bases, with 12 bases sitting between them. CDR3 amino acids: CAISEVAYNEQFF. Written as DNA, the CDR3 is TGTGCCATCAGTGAGGTGGCCTACAATGAGCAGTTCTTC.

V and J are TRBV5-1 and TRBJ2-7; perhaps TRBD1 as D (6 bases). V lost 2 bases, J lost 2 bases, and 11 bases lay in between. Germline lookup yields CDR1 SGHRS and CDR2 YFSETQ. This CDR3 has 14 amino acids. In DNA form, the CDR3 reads TGCGCCAGCAGCTTAGCAGGGGCCCCCTACGAGCAGTACTTC. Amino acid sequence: CASSLAGAPYEQYF.

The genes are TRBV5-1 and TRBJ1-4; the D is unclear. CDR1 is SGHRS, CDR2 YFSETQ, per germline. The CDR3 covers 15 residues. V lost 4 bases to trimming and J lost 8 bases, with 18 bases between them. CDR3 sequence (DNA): TGCGCCAGCAGCCCGGGGAACAGTTTAAGCGAAAAACTGTTTTTT. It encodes CASSPGNSLSEKLFF.

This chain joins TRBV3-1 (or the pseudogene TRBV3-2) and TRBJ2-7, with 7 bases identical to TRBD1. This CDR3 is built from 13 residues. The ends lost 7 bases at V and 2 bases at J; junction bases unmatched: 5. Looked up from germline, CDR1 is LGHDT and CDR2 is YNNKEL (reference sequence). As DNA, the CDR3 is TGTGCCAGCAAAGCCGGGACAGCCTACGAGCAGTACTTC. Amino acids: CASKAGTAYEQYF.

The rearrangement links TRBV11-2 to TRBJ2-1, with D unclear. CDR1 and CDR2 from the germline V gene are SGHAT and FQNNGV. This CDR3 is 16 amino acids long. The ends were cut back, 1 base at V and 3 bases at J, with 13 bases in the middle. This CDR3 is CASSLALPSYYNEQFF. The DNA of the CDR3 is TGTGCCAGCAGCTTAGCCCTTCCTAGTTACTACAATGAGCAGTTCTTC.

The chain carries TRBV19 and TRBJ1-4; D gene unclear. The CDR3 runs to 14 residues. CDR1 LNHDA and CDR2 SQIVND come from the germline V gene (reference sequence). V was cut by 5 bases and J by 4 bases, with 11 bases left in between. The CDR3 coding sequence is TGTGCCAGTAGTCCTAGACTGGTTAATGAAAAACTGTTTTTT. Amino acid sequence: CASSPRLVNEKLFF.

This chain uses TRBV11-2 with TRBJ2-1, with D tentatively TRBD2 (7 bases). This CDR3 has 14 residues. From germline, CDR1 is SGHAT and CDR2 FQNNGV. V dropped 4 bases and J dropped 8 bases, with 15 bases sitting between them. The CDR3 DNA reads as TGTGCCAGCAGCTCGGAGGGGGGGTTCTATGAGCAGTTCTTC. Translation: CASSSEGGFYEQFF.